This T cell receptor (beta chain) was found in a study of T cell changes during pregnancy in multiple sclerosis (dated by TCRdb to the late 2010s). Background for the entire study: The study looked at changes in the T cell repertoire across pregnancy in women with multiple sclerosis.

Libraries were built with the immunoSEQ multiplex PCR assay. Sourced from immuneACCESS, this table was stored by TCRdb with only in-frame sequences that have V and J called. A share of the clones is absent; for the studies checked, an unresolved V gene accounts for under half, and the remainder has no known explanation. In this sample the table shows 70,000 to 95,000 clones, 85% to 95% of which occur a single time. Of the sample, about 2% is held by the ten largest clones. A note on this clone: No antigen is known for it. Base qualities are missing; no much larger clone stands one base away.

V ends up 0 bases short and J 9 bases short, with an unmatched junction base count of 15. CDR1 and CDR2, per the germline V gene, are SGDLS and YYNGEE. There are 17 amino acids in the CDR3, from cysteine to phenylalanine inclusive. Of all the DNA, just the CDR3 is kept, 51 bases in frame from base 1. The chain joins TRBV9 to TRBJ2-1; the junction holds 7 bases that match TRBD2. The receptor was isolated from a female donor with multiple sclerosis, enrolled in a pregnancy study. The source material was peripheral blood, sampled in the third trimester of pregnancy. The sequenced DNA is TGTGCCAGCAGCGTAGATGGACTAGGCGATGTTTCTGTTGAGCAGTTCTTC. Its protein is CASSVDGLGDVSVEQFF.